A single sample gave rise to the 16 T cell receptor beta chains below, sequenced in a study of monozygotic twins with inflammatory bowel disease. TCRdb reanalyzed the 5' RACE reads and collapses them to one entry per CDR3 protein, without DNA. The sample table sets out approximately 200,000 distinct CDR3 sequences. The sequencing sample was made of blood. The receptors come from a human donor with ulcerative colitis or Crohn's disease, or a healthy co-twin of an affected twin (not recorded which).

The chain is built from TRBV29-1 and TRBJ1-2; there is no DNA to check the TCRdb D call of TRBD1. The germline V gene encodes CDR1 SQVTM and CDR2 ANQGSEA. There are 12 residues in the CDR3. CDR3 sequence: CSVVTGNYGYTF.

V and J are TRBV7-6 and TRBJ2-2; TCRdb designates TRBD2, a call that cannot be tested without DNA. This CDR3 has 14 amino acids. Germline assignment: CDR1 SGHVS and CDR2 FNYEAQ. The chain's CDR3 is CASSSRLASGELFF.

The gene calls are TRBV6-5 and TRBJ2-4; TCRdb returns TRBD1, unconfirmable since there is no DNA. Germline CDR1 and CDR2: MNHEY and SVGAGI. The CDR3 is 14 residues long. CDR3 residues: CASSYGTVKNIQYF.

The J gene is TRBJ2-3, the V gene TRBV19; TCRdb reports TRBD1, a call that lacks DNA to check it against. Germline V gives CDR1 LNHDA, CDR2 SQIVND (reference sequence). The CDR3 extends over 15 amino acids. The CDR3 region is CASKKGGVGTDTQYF.

The chain recombines TRBV6-6 with TRBJ1-5; the D call of TRBD1 rests on TCRdb alone, since no DNA is present to check it. Germline V CDR1 and CDR2: MNHNY, SVGAGI (reference sequence). This CDR3 has 14 residues. This CDR3 is CASTPRDGNQPQHF.

V is TRBV7-9 and J is TRBJ1-1; TCRdb proposes TRBD1, but this gene call is untestable without DNA. CDR1 is SEHNR, CDR2 FQNEAQ, per germline (reference sequence). The CDR3 contains 15 residues. CDR3 region: CASSPRTGASTEAFF.

The V call is TRBV7-9, the J call TRBJ2-7; TCRdb gives TRBD1 as the D gene, but with no DNA this cannot be confirmed. Germline V gene lookup returns CDR1 SEHNR and CDR2 FQNEAQ (reference sequence). This CDR3 is built from 13 residues. CDR3 sequence reads: CASSLEGMYEQYF.

The V gene is TRBV29-1, the J gene TRBJ2-5; TCRdb gives TRBD1 as the D gene, but with no DNA this cannot be confirmed. The CDR3 length is 15 residues. From germline, CDR1 is SQVTM and CDR2 ANQGSEA. CDR3 in amino acids: CSVSDVDGTGETQYF.

This chain uses TRBV7-8 with TRBJ2-1; TCRdb designates TRBD1, a call that cannot be tested without DNA. Germline-derived CDR1 and CDR2 are SGHVS and FQNEAQ. This CDR3 comprises 17 residues. The CDR3 sequence is CASSSRGRASSYNEQFF.

CDR3 amino acids: CASAEGAGINNEQFF. The chain couples TRBV5-1 to TRBJ2-1; lacking DNA, the TRBD2 call made by TCRdb goes unchecked. Germline V lookup: CDR1 SGHRS, CDR2 YFSETQ. The CDR3 is 15 amino acids.

This chain's CDR3 is CASSYSLDSSSSYEQYF. This chain uses TRBV6-5 with TRBJ2-7; TCRdb's D call, TRBD1, is unchecked because there is no DNA. CDR1 is MNHEY, CDR2 SVGAGI, per germline. The CDR3 loop spans 17 amino acids.

The chain is built from TRBV4-2 and TRBJ1-1; the TCRdb D gene call, TRBD1, has no DNA to confirm it. The germline V gene has CDR1 LGHNA and CDR2 YNFKEQ. The CDR3 extends over 16 amino acids. CDR3: CASSPATGFGNTEAFF.

The gene calls are TRBV2 and TRBJ1-2; TCRdb names TRBD1, which stays unverified in the absence of DNA. CDR1 is SNHLY and CDR2 is FYNNEI in the germline V gene. This CDR3 has 13 amino acids. The CDR3 is CAGRQGVGDGYTF.

The V call is TRBV30, the J call TRBJ1-1. Germline V gene data show CDR1 as GTSNPN and CDR2 as SVGIG (reference sequence). This CDR3 region has 13 residues. CDR3 sequence: CAWSKDLNTEAFF.

The chain carries TRBV6-2 or TRBV6-3 and TRBJ2-5; TCRdb gives TRBD2 as the D gene, but with no DNA this cannot be confirmed. This CDR3 region has 16 residues. Germline V CDR1 and CDR2: MNHEY, SVGEGT. CDR3 residues: CASSTGTSSRQETQYF.

V usage is TRBV18 and J usage is TRBJ1-2; the TRBD1 assignment by TCRdb is unverifiable without DNA. CDR1 and CDR2 (germline): KGHSH, LQKENI. This CDR3 spans 15 amino acids. This CDR3 is CASSPLQGADYGYTF.